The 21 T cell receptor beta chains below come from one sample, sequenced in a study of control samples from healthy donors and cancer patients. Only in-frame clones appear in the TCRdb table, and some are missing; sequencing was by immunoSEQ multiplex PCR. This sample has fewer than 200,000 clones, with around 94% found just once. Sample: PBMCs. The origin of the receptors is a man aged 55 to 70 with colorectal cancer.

The CDR3 region is CASSLGSSGGEDTQYF. The CDR3 region has the DNA TGCGCCAGCAGCTTGGGTTCAAGCGGGGGGGAAGATACGCAGTATTTT. This sequence joins TRBV5-1 and TRBJ2-3, with 10 bases aligning to TRBD2. The V and J ends lost 0 bases and 5 bases, in that order; junction bases with no gene match: 6. CDR3 size: 16 residues. Germline CDR1 and CDR2: SGHRS and YFSETQ.

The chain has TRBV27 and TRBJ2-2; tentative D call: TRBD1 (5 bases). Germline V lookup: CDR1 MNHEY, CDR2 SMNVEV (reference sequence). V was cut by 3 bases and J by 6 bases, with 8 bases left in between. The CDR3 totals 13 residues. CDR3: CASSFRQPGELFF. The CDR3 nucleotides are TGTGCCAGCAGTTTCCGACAGCCCGGGGAGCTGTTTTTT.

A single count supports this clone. This CDR3 reads CAWSADRTRGYTF. In DNA form, the CDR3 reads TGTGCCTGGAGTGCGGACAGGACTCGGGGCTACACCTTC. V usage is TRBV30 and J usage is TRBJ1-2; 7 bases align to TRBD1. V shed 1 base and J 8 bases; nucleotides not matched to a gene: 7. This CDR3 is 13 amino acids long. Germline V gene data show CDR1 as GTSNPN and CDR2 as SVGIG (reference sequence).

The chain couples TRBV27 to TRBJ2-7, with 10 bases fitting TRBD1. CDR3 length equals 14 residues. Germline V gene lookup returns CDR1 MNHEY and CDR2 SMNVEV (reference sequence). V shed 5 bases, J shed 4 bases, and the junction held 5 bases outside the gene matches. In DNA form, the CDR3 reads TGTGCCAGCAGTCTCCGGACAGGGGGGTACGAGCAGTACTTC. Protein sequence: CASSLRTGGYEQYF.

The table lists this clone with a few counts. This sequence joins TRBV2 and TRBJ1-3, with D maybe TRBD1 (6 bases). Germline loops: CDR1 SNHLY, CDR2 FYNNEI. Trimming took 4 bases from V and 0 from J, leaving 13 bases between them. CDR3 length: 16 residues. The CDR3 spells CASSADSYFSGNTIYF. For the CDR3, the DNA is TGTGCCAGCAGTGCGGACAGCTACTTCTCTGGAAACACCATATATTTT.

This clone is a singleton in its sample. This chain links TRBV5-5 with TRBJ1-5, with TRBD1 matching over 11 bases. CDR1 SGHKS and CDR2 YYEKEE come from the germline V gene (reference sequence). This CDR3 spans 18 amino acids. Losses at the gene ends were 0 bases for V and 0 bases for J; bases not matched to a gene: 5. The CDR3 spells CASSLEGQGGNSNQPQHF. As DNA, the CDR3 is TGTGCCAGCAGCTTGGAGGGACAGGGGGGGAATAGCAATCAGCCCCAGCATTTT.

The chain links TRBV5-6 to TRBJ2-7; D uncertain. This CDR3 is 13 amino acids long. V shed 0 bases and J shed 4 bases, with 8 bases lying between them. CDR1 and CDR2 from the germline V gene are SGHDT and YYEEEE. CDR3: CASSLGPAYEQYF. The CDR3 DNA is TGTGCCAGCAGCTTGGGACCCGCATACGAGCAGTACTTC.

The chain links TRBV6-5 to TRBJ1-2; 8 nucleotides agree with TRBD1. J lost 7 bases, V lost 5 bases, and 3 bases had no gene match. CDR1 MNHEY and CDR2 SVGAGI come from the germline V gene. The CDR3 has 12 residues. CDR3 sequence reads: CASSQTGVGYTF. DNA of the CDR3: TGTGCCAGCAGTCAGACAGGGGTTGGCTACACCTTC.

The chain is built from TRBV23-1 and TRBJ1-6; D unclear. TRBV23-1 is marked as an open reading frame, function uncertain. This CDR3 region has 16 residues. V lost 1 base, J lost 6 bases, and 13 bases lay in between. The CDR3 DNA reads TGCGCCAGCAGTCAATACCGAGGCTATAGTAATTCACCCCTCCACTTT. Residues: CASSQYRGYSNSPLHF.

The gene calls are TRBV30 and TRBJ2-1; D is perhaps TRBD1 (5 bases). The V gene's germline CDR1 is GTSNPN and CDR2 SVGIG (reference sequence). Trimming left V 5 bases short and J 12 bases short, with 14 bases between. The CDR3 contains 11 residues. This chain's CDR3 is CAWETARRQFF. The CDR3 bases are TGTGCCTGGGAGACAGCCCGAAGGCAGTTCTTC.

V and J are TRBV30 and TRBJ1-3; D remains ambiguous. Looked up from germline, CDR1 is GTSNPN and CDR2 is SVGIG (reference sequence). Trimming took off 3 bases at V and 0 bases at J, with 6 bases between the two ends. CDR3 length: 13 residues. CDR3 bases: TGTGCCTGGAGGACGGGCTCTGGAAACACCATATATTTT. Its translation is CAWRTGSGNTIYF.

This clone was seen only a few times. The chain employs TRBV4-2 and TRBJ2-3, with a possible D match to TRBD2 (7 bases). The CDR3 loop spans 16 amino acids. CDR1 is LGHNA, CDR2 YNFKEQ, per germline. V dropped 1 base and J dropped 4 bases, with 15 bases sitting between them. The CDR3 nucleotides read TGTGCCAGCAGCCAAGCAAGGGGGGGCGGTCCAGATACGCAGTATTTT. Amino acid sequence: CASSQARGGGPDTQYF.

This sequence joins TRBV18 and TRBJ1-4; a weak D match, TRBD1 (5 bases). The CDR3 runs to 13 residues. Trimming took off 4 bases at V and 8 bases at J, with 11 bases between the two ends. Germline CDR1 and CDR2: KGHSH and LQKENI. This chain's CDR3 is CASSLGASEKLFF. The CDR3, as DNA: TGTGCCAGCTCACTAGGGGCGTCCGAAAAACTGTTTTTT.

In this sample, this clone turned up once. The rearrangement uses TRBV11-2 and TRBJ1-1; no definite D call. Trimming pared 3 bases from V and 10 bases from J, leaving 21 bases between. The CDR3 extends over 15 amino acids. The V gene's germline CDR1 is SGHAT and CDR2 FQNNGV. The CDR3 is CASSLGLGAAWGAFF. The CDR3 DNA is TGTGCCAGCAGCTTGGGCCTGGGTGCGGCCTGGGGAGCTTTCTTT.

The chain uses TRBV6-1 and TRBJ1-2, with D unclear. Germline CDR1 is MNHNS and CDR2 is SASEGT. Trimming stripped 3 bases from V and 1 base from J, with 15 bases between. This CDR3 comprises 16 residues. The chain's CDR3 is CASSDHLTMVNYGYTF. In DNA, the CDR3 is TGTGCCAGCAGTGATCATTTAACTATGGTTAACTATGGCTACACCTTC.

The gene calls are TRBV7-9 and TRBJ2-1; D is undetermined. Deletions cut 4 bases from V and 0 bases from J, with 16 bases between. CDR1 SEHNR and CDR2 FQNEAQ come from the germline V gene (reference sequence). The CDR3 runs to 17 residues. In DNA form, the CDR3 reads TGTGCCAGCAGCTCACCGTCGGACCTCCTCTCCTACAATGAGCAGTTCTTC. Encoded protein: CASSSPSDLLSYNEQFF.

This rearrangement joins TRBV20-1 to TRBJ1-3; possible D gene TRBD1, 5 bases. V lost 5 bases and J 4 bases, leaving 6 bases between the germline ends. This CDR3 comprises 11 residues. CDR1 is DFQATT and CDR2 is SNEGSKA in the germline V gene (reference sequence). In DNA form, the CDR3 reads TGCAGTGCTTCAGGGGGAAACACCATATATTTT. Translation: CSASGGNTIYF.

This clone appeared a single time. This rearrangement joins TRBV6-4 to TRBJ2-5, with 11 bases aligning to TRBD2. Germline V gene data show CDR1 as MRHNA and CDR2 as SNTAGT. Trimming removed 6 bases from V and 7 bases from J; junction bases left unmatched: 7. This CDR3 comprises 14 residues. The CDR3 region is CASSETSGVGTQYF. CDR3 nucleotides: TGTGCCAGCAGCGAGACTAGCGGGGTAGGGACCCAGTACTTC.

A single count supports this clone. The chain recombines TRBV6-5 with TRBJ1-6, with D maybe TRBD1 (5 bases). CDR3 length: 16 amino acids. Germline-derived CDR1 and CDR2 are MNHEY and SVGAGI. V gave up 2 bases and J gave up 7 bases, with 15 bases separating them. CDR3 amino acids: CASSYDSPGVNSPLHF. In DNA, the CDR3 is TGTGCCAGCAGTTACGACTCGCCGGGGGTAAATTCACCCCTCCACTTT.

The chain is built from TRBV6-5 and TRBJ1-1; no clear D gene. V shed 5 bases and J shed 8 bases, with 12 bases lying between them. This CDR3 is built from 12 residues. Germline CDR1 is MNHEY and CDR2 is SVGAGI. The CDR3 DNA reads TGTGCCAGCAGTCCCTTGCTCGGCGAAGCTTTCTTT. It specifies CASSPLLGEAFF.

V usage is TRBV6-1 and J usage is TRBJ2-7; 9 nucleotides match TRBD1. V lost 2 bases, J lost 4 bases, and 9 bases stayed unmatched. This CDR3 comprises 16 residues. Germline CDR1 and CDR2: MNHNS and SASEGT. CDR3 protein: CASSERTTGGWYEQYF. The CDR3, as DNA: TGTGCCAGCAGTGAAAGGACGACAGGGGGTTGGTACGAGCAGTACTTC.